Below, 10 T cell receptor beta chains from the same sample are listed, as sequenced in a study of T cell clusters in autoimmune cytopenias. Each sample's input was roughly 250 ng genomic DNA, 35,000 to 40,000 genome equivalents. Multiplex touch-down PCR amplified TRB using TRB-A and TRB-B pools in one tube. From its re-call of the multiplex PCR reads, TCRdb lists each CDR3 protein once, without DNA. Across 4,500 or so distinct CDR3 sequences, the top ten clones capture around a fifth of the sample. Sequences were obtained from peripheral blood. The receptor set was obtained from a human donor with an autoimmune cytopenia or autoimmune hepatitis (not recorded which).

This clonotype is deemed medium-sized (0.01 to 0.1%) by its frequency. This chain connects TRBV18 to TRBJ2-5. Germline-derived CDR1 and CDR2 are KGHSH and LQKENI. The CDR3 length is 13 residues. CDR3 residues: CASSPPATETQYF. The full variable domain, with the rest looked up from reference TRBV18 and TRBJ2-5, is NAGVMQNPRHLVRRRGQEARLRCSPMKGHSHVYWYRQLPEEGLKFMVYLQKENIIDESGMPKERFSAEFPKEGPSILRIQQVVRGDSAAYFCASSPPATETQYFGPGTRLLVL.

This clonotype shows up as medium-sized (0.01 to 0.1%) by frequency. The V call is TRBV5-4, the J call TRBJ2-2; there is no DNA to check the TCRdb D call of TRBD1. Germline V gene sequence: CDR1 SGHNT, CDR2 YYREEE (reference sequence). The CDR3 runs to 17 residues. CDR3 loop: CASSLGIGTQNTGELFF. Supplemented by reference TRBV5-4 and TRBJ2-2, the full variable domain reads ETGVTQSPTHLIKTRGQQVTLRCSSQSGHNTVSWYQQALGQGPQFIFQYYREEENGRGNFPPRFSGLQFPNYSSELNVNALELDDSALYLCASSLGIGTQNTGELFFGEGSRLTVL.

The chain employs TRBV15 and TRBJ2-7; no DNA is available, so the TRBD2 call from TCRdb remains unchecked. The CDR3 runs 13 residues. Germline CDR1 and CDR2: LNHNV and YYDKDF (reference sequence). The CDR3 sequence is CATGWSSYNEQYF.

This clonotype is called medium-sized based on its frequency. The rearrangement joins TRBV6-5 to TRBJ1-1. The CDR3 has 12 amino acids. Germline V gives CDR1 MNHEY, CDR2 SVGAGI. The CDR3 region is CASRRGTTEAFF.

The rearrangement links TRBV28 to TRBJ1-1; TCRdb's D call of TRBD1 is untestable without DNA. Looked up from germline, CDR1 is MDHEN and CDR2 is SYDVKM. The CDR3 is 14 amino acids. This chain's CDR3 is CASTPGQGNTEAFF. Based on the CDR3 plus reference TRBV28 and TRBJ1-1, the full variable domain is DVKVTQSSRYLVKRTGEKVFLECVQDMDHENMFWYRQDPGLGLRLIYFSYDVKMKEKGDIPEGYSVSREKKERFSLILESASTNQTSMYLCASTPGQGNTEAFFGQGTRLTVV.

The V and J genes are TRBV12-3 or TRBV12-4 and TRBJ2-5; TCRdb's D call of TRBD1 is untestable without DNA. The CDR3 has 16 residues. The CDR3 sequence is CASSPRGRGAEETQYF.

The chain employs TRBV4-3 and TRBJ2-6. Germline lookup yields CDR1 LGHNA and CDR2 YSLEER. CDR3 length: 16 residues. The CDR3 here is CASSQSGFPGANVLTF.

CDR3 in amino acids: CASSLTAESPLHF. The chain uses TRBV5-6 and TRBJ1-6. This CDR3 has 13 amino acids. CDR1 and CDR2 (germline): SGHDT, YYEEEE.

V usage is TRBV5-4 and J usage is TRBJ2-3; TCRdb proposes TRBD2, but this gene call is untestable without DNA. Looked up from germline, CDR1 is SGHNT and CDR2 is YYREEE (reference sequence). The length of the CDR3 is 17 residues. Here the CDR3 reads CASSSGTSGVSTDTQYF.

The chain carries TRBV5-1 and TRBJ1-2; the D gene TCRdb calls, TRBD1, cannot be checked with no DNA. Germline CDR1 SGHRS, CDR2 YFSETQ. The CDR3 consists of 14 residues. CDR3 residues: CASSPDSPHYGYTF.